This T cell receptor beta chain is from a study of cytomegalovirus exposure and HLA in healthy donors. Study outcomes and limitations: It was reported that TCR beta sequences correctly inferred the HLA-A and HLA-B alleles for most subjects. Per a later analysis, approximately 16,000 TCR beta sequences showed association with HLA alleles at 0.05 false discovery rate. Among donors in an Asian-associated ancestry cluster, a later analysis reportedly found fewer N-insertions than the approximately 700-donor mean. Presence/absence comparisons presumed near-even sequencing depth among donors.

In the case of this clone: What it binds is unknown.

Use of 60 Vbeta and 13 Jbeta primers characterized the PCR. Using immunoSEQ multiplex PCR, the repertoire was profiled, and TCRdb retains in-frame clones only, with some absent. The table has about 160,000 clones, less than 90% seen once. Germline V CDR1 and CDR2: LNHDA, SQIVND (reference sequence). The V end was cut by 7 bases, the J end by 0 bases, with 28 bases between. The CDR3 sequence is 20 residues long. The receptor was derived from a man younger than 35 in good health and CMV-seronegative. The chain has TRBV19 and TRBJ1-5; D may be TRBD1 (6 bases). Sequencing was carried out using PBMCs. This chain's CDR3 is CASMGAFTGTRAYSNQPQHF. The DNA of the CDR3 is TGTGCCAGTATGGGGGCCTTTACAGGGACTAGAGCGTATAGCAATCAGCCCCAGCATTTT. Looking up the rest from reference TRBV19 and TRBJ1-5 gives the full variable domain: DGGITQSPKYLFRKEGQNVTLSCEQNLNHDAMYWYRQDPGQGLRLIYYSQIVNDFQKGDIAEGYSVSREKKESFPLTVTSAQKNPTAFYLCASMGAFTGTRAYSNQPQHFGDGTRLSIL.